The present TCR beta chain was sequenced within a study of T cells after yellow fever vaccination. TCRdb reanalysed the 5' RACE reads using MiXCR and keeps one entry per CDR3 protein. The sample has hundreds of thousands of distinct CDR3 sequences, approximately 10% seen once. Germline V gene sequence: CDR1 MNHEY, CDR2 SVGEGT. This CDR3 spans 14 amino acids. The V gene lost 7 bases and the J gene lost 6 bases, with 18 bases spanning the gap. The chain couples TRBV6-2 or TRBV6-3 to TRBJ2-5; weak D call: TRBD1 (8 bases). The clonotype comes from a man younger than 35 who received the YFV17D yellow fever vaccine. The source was PBMCs, collected on the day of the first yellow fever vaccination. The CDR3 loop reads CASTPGGQEKTQYF. The CDR3 nucleotides read TGTGCCAGCACCCCGGGGGGACAGGAAAAGACCCAGTACTTC.